A selection of T cell receptor beta chains follows, all from one sample in a study of shared clonotypes between healthy human individuals. Clones were sequenced by immunoSEQ multiplex PCR, and TCRdb holds only the in-frame ones, with some missing. The table shows 2 million to 2.5 million clones, with approximately 95% occurring only once. The sample comprised naive CD4+ T cells sorted from blood. The source is a man younger than 30 in good health. The CDR3 runs from the conserved cysteine through the conserved F or W. The order of the fields is clone size, V gene, J gene, D gene, CDR3 protein, CDR3 DNA. D genes are given only for firm matches. Size is omitted from some rows. Given values are once, few, many or a class for expanded clones.

>NA|TRBV28|TRBJ1-6|NA
CASSPQGLPSNSPLHF
TGTGCCAGCAGTCCACAGGGTCTCCCTTCAAATTCACCCCTCCACTTT
>NA|TRBV9|TRBJ2-1|NA
CASSVDLGEGNEQFF
TGTGCCAGCAGCGTAGATTTAGGGGAAGGCAATGAGCAGTTCTTC
>NA|TRBV5-1|TRBJ2-7|NA
CASSLGRGPYEQYF
TGCGCCAGCAGCTTAGGTCGGGGACCCTACGAGCAGTACTTC
>NA|TRBV18|TRBJ1-1|NA
CASSQTTPDSEAFF
TGTGCCAGCTCTCAAACCACACCTGACTCTGAAGCTTTCTTT
>NA|TRBV7-2|TRBJ2-1|TRBD2
CASSLIGLGVTHEQFF
TGTGCCAGCAGCTTAATCGGACTAGGTGTAACCCATGAGCAGTTCTTC
>NA|TRBV7-9|TRBJ1-4|NA
CASSTDSANEKLFF
TGTGCCAGCAGCACGGACAGCGCAAATGAAAAACTGTTTTTT
>NA|TRBV7-6|TRBJ1-6|NA
CASSLLGNSPLHF
TGTGCCAGCAGCTTACTCGGGAATTCACCCCTCCACTTT
>NA|TRBV28|TRBJ2-3|TRBD1
CASSLIGRGHATQYF
TGTGCCAGCAGTTTAATCGGCAGGGGGCACGCTACGCAGTATTTT
>NA|TRBV29-1|TRBJ2-6|NA
CSVEGSGLGGANVLTF
TGCAGCGTTGAAGGCTCAGGGCTTGGTGGGGCCAACGTCCTGACTTTC
>NA|TRBV10-3|TRBJ1-2|NA
CAISESLTYGYTF
TGTGCCATCAGTGAGTCGCTCACCTATGGCTACACCTTC
>NA|TRBV6-1|TRBJ2-5|NA
CASSDRETQYF
TGTGCCAGCAGTGATAGAGAGACCCAGTACTTC
>NA|TRBV11-2|TRBJ2-5|NA
CASSLDGRRETQYF
TGTGCCAGCAGCTTAGATGGCCGGCGTGAGACCCAGTACTTC
>NA|TRBV7-9|TRBJ2-3|TRBD2
CASSRTSGRITDTQYF
TGTGCCAGCAGTCGGACTAGCGGGAGGATCACAGATACGCAGTATTTT
>NA|TRBV5-1|TRBJ2-7|TRBD1
CASSARQGYEQYF
TGCGCCAGCAGCGCCAGACAGGGATACGAGCAGTACTTC
>NA|TRBV5-1|TRBJ1-4|TRBD1
CASSYIGGEREKLFF
TGCGCCAGCAGCTACATAGGGGGCGAAAGGGAAAAACTGTTTTTT
>NA|TRBV5-8|TRBJ1-1|NA
CASSPGDGWNTEAFF
TGTGCCAGCAGCCCGGGGGACGGCTGGAACACTGAAGCTTTCTTT
>NA|TRBV7-9|TRBJ1-3|NA
CASSLNVSPNTSSGNTIYF
TGTGCCAGCAGCTTAAATGTCTCCCCTAATACTTCTTCTGGAAACACCATATATTTT
>NA|TRBV10-2|TRBJ1-1|TRBD1
CASNPGQGTNTEAFF
TGCGCCAGCAACCCCGGACAGGGGACGAACACTGAAGCTTTCTTT
>NA|TRBV29-1|TRBJ2-6|NA
CSPRTSNSGANVLTF
TGCAGCCCTCGGACCAGCAACTCTGGGGCCAACGTCCTGACTTTC
>once|TRBV25-1|TRBJ1-1|NA
CASSDIQGVGNTEAFF
TGTGCCAGCAGTGACATACAGGGCGTAGGAAACACTGAAGCTTTCTTT
>NA|TRBV5-1|TRBJ2-7|NA
CASSLGRDYEQYF
TGCGCCAGCAGCTTAGGACGGGACTACGAGCAGTACTTC
>NA|TRBV6-1|TRBJ2-7|NA
CASSEGAYEQYF
TGTGCCAGCAGTGAAGGGGCCTACGAGCAGTACTTC
>NA|TRBV7-9|TRBJ1-5|NA
CASSSLRGPQHF
TGTGCCAGCAGCTCACTAAGGGGGCCCCAGCATTTT
>NA|TRBV6-5|TRBJ2-6|NA
CASSYGALGANVLTF
TGTGCCAGCAGTTACGGGGCGCTAGGGGCCAACGTCCTGACTTTC
>NA|TRBV10-3|TRBJ2-3|NA
CAIGDLTDTQYF
TGTGCCATCGGGGACCTCACAGATACGCAGTATTTT
>NA|TRBV16|TRBJ1-5|NA
CASSQWGERGGGQPQHF
TGTGCCAGCAGCCAATGGGGAGAAAGGGGGGGTGGACAGCCCCAGCATTTT
>NA|TRBV6-6|TRBJ2-7|NA
CASRLLKDTYEQYF
TGTGCCAGCAGACTTCTTAAGGACACCTACGAGCAGTACTTC
>once|TRBV18|TRBJ1-3|NA
CASSPGRAIGNTIYF
TGTGCCAGCTCACCGGGCAGGGCTATTGGAAACACCATATATTTT
>NA|TRBV19|TRBJ2-1|TRBD2
CASSIRSGLANEQFF
TGTGCCAGTAGTATTCGGTCGGGACTAGCGAATGAGCAGTTCTTC
>NA|TRBV18|TRBJ2-1|NA
CASSPTGTRTEQFF
TGTGCCAGCTCACCTACCGGGACTCGGACTGAGCAGTTCTTC
>NA|TRBV18|TRBJ2-7|NA
CASSPTGTSYEQYF
TGTGCCAGCTCACCAACCGGGACCTCCTACGAGCAGTACTTC
>NA|TRBV19|TRBJ2-3|NA
CASTGPLMDTQYF
TGTGCCAGTACGGGACCGCTTATGGATACGCAGTATTTT
>NA|TRBV5-1|TRBJ1-1|NA
CASSLEGRANTEAFF
TGCGCCAGCAGCTTGGAGGGACGAGCGAACACTGAAGCTTTCTTT
>once|TRBV5-4|TRBJ1-1|NA
CASSVPGSTSTEAFF
TGTGCCAGCAGCGTCCCCGGGTCCACCAGCACTGAAGCTTTCTTT
>many|TRBV5-1|TRBJ1-5|NA
CASSLEGVSNQPQHF
TGCGCCAGCAGCTTGGAAGGGGTTAGCAATCAGCCCCAGCATTTT
>NA|TRBV6-5|TRBJ1-6|TRBD1
CASRQQGINSPLHF
TGTGCCAGCAGGCAACAGGGGATTAATTCACCCCTCCACTTT
>NA|TRBV28|TRBJ2-3|NA
CASSLDLANTQYF
TGTGCCAGCAGTTTGGATCTTGCTAATACGCAGTATTTT
>NA|TRBV23-1|TRBJ2-7|TRBD2
CASSQSPGASGRSSYEQYF
TGCGCCAGCAGTCAATCACCAGGGGCTAGCGGGCGTAGCTCCTACGAGCAGTACTTC
>NA|TRBV10-2|TRBJ2-3|NA
CASSVLAQSTDTQYF
TGCGCCAGCAGTGTTCTAGCGCAGAGCACAGATACGCAGTATTTT
>NA|TRBV6-4|TRBJ2-5|TRBD2
CASSDPRLGGRKKETQYF
TGTGCCAGCAGTGACCCGCGTTTGGGCGGGAGAAAAAAAGAGACCCAGTACTTC
>NA|TRBV6-1|TRBJ2-1|TRBD2
CASSAVGLAGGLMSGEQFF
TGTGCCAGCAGTGCGGTGGGACTAGCGGGAGGGCTGATGTCCGGTGAGCAGTTCTTC
>NA|TRBV5-8|TRBJ2-7|TRBD1
CASSLAGTGVYEQYF
TGTGCCAGCAGCTTGGCCGGGACAGGGGTATACGAGCAGTACTTC
>NA|TRBV7-2|TRBJ1-5|NA
CASSLSYRSPQLPQHF
TGTGCCAGCAGCTTATCTTACAGAAGCCCCCAATTGCCCCAGCATTTT
>NA|TRBV6-5|TRBJ2-1|NA
CASSTRQANEQFF
TGTGCCAGCAGTACAAGACAGGCCAATGAGCAGTTCTTC
>NA|TRBV5-1|TRBJ2-1|NA
CASSSRDFYNEQFF
TGCGCCAGCAGCTCCCGGGACTTTTACAATGAGCAGTTCTTC
>NA|TRBV6-1|TRBJ1-3|NA
CASSEEGTGYSGNTIYF
TGTGCCAGCAGTGAAGAAGGAACGGGGTACTCTGGAAACACCATATATTTT
>NA|TRBV5-6|TRBJ1-6|NA
CASSLDRAVSPLHF
TGTGCCAGCAGCTTGGACAGGGCGGTTTCACCCCTCCACTTT
>NA|TRBV30|TRBJ1-1|TRBD1
CAWSVGAGTGGPGDTEAFF
TGTGCCTGGAGTGTGGGGGCCGGGACAGGGGGCCCCGGGGACACTGAAGCTTTCTTT
>NA|TRBV9|TRBJ2-3|NA
CASSVTPMGHLGADTQYF
TGTGCCAGCAGCGTAACCCCTATGGGGCACTTGGGCGCAGATACGCAGTATTTT
>NA|TRBV30|TRBJ1-1|TRBD1
CAWSRYRGMRTEAFF
TGTGCCTGGAGTCGTTACAGGGGTATGAGGACTGAAGCTTTCTTT
>NA|TRBV30|TRBJ2-7|NA
CAWSVLDRVYEQYF
TGTGCCTGGAGTGTATTGGACCGGGTGTACGAGCAGTACTTC
>once|TRBV6-6|TRBJ2-5|TRBD2
CASSWLAGAQETQYF
TGTGCCAGCAGTTGGCTAGCGGGGGCCCAAGAGACCCAGTACTTC
>NA|TRBV5-6|TRBJ2-7|NA
CASSLRQYEQYF
TGTGCCAGCAGCTTGCGACAGTACGAGCAGTACTTC